The entry below gives a single T cell receptor (beta chain) sequence along with its context. Its antigen is not identified. These data belong to a study of cytomegalovirus exposure and HLA in healthy donors. Study-level findings and limits: The study labeled approximately 150 TCR beta chains cytomegalovirus-associated. Accounts indicate the classifier identified cytomegalovirus status with strong specificity and sensitivity. Among the CMV-associated chains, a few were confirmed in vitro as specific for CMV antigens.

Clones were read by immunoSEQ multiplex PCR, and TCRdb kept only the in-frame ones, dropping some. This table has 120,000 or so clones, around 86% appearing once. This CDR3 is built from 14 residues. Trimming took 4 bases from V and 0 from J, leaving 8 bases between them. Per germline, CDR1 PRHDT and CDR2 FYEKMQ (reference sequence). The sequenced sample was PBMCs. The J gene is TRBJ2-3, the V gene TRBV13, with a possible D match to TRBD1 (5 bases). This receptor was taken from a woman under 30 in good health and CMV-seronegative. The CDR3 loop is CASSWGYSTDTQYF. The CDR3 coding sequence is TGTGCCAGCAGCTGGGGCTATAGCACAGATACGCAGTATTTT.